Sequencing of this TCR beta chain was carried out in a study of early stage breast cancer tumors. Overall study context: Each sample averaged around 9.2-fold read coverage.

The V gene lost 4 bases and the J gene lost 6 bases, with 16 bases spanning the gap. CDR1 is SGHTA, CDR2 FQGNSA, per germline. The CDR3 contains 15 residues. Overall study findings and caveats: In most of the 16 patients, blood comparison separated tumor from normal breast. Compared with adjacent normal breast, tumors showed about 2.4-fold denser, more clonal T cells.

As to this clone: Its antigen is still unknown.

Sequencing was performed with immunoSEQ multiplex PCR; in TCRdb, only in-frame clones are kept and a portion is missing. The sample includes about 72,000 clones, 65% to 80% of them seen just once. This receptor was taken from a person aged 55 to 75 with breast cancer. This rearrangement joins TRBV7-2 to TRBJ2-4; D is unclear. What was sequenced was blood. The CDR3 DNA sequence: TGTGCCAGCAGCTCCCCGCGCCCGTCTGGAAACATTCAGTACTTC. Translated: CASSSPRPSGNIQYF. Based on the CDR3 plus reference TRBV7-2 and TRBJ2-4, the full variable domain is GAGVSQSPSNKVTEKGKDVELRCDPISGHTALYWYRQSLGQGLEFLIYFQGNSAPDKSGLPSDRFSAERTGGSVSTLTIQRTQQEDSAVYLCASSSPRPSGNIQYFGAGTRLSVL.